Listed here are 4 T cell receptor beta chains from one sample, sequenced in a study of cytomegalovirus exposure and HLA in healthy donors (dated by TCRdb to about 2017). Libraries were made using the immunoSEQ multiplex PCR assay. Held by TCRdb, this immuneACCESS table contains in-frame sequences only and omits some clones. Under half of the omission traces to an unresolved V gene where checked; the cause of the rest is unknown. Recorded for this sample are a few hundred thousand clones; 70% to 90% of them occurred a single time. The ten largest clonotypes hold just under 3% of the sample. Sample: PBMCs. Receptor source: a young woman in good health and CMV-seronegative.

This sequence joins TRBV9 and TRBJ2-2, with 15 bases identical to TRBD2. The CDR3 contains 17 residues. V shed 5 bases, J shed 5 bases, and the junction held 7 bases outside the gene matches. The germline V gene encodes CDR1 SGDLS and CDR2 YYNGEE. This CDR3 is CASRGLAGGPGTGELFF. CDR3 in DNA: TGTGCCAGCAGGGGACTAGCGGGAGGCCCGGGGACCGGGGAGCTGTTTTTT.

J is TRBJ2-5 and V is TRBV4-1; D unclear. There are 14 residues in the CDR3. V gave up 4 bases and J gave up 3 bases, with 12 bases separating them. Germline loops: CDR1 MGHRA, CDR2 YSYEKL. CDR3 region: CASSPGAGKETQYF. CDR3 coding DNA: TGCGCCAGCAGCCCCGGTGCAGGCAAAGAGACCCAGTACTTC.

J is TRBJ2-1 and V is TRBV27; possibly TRBD2 for D (6 bases). Germline CDR1 is MNHEY and CDR2 is SMNVEV (reference sequence). Trimming took off 2 bases at V and 3 bases at J, with 8 bases between the two ends. This CDR3 region has 14 residues. This chain's CDR3 is CASSLRGNYNEQFF. The CDR3 coding sequence is TGTGCCAGCAGTTTACGGGGGAACTACAATGAGCAGTTCTTC.

The J gene is TRBJ2-1, the V gene TRBV29-1; D might be TRBD1 (5 bases). Germline CDR1 is SQVTM and CDR2 is ANQGSEA. The CDR3 is 11 residues long. V was clipped by 3 bases and J by 6 bases, with 6 bases between them. The CDR3 region has the DNA TGCAGCGTTGACAGGGCCAATGAGCAGTTCTTC. Translated: CSVDRANEQFF.